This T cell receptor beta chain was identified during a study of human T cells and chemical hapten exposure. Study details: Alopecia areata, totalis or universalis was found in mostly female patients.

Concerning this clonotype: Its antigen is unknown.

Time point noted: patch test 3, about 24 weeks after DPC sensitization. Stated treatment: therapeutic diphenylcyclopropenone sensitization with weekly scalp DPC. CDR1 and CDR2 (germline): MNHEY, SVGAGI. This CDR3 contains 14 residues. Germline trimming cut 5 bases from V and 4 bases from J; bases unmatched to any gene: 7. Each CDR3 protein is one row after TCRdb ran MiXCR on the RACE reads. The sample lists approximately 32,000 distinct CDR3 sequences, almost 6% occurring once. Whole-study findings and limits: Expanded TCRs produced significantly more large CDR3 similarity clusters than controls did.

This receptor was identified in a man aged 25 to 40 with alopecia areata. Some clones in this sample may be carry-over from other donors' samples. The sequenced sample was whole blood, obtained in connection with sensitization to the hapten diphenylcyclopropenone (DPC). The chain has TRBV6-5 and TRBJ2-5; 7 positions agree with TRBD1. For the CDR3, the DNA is TGTGCCAGCAGTAATGACAGGGTAGGAGAGACCCAGTACTTC. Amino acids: CASSNDRVGETQYF.